A selection of T cell receptor beta chains follows, all from one sample in a study of monozygotic twins with inflammatory bowel disease. TCRdb re-called the 5' RACE reads, yielding one record per CDR3 amino acid sequence without DNA. The sample table sets out some 330,000 distinct CDR3 sequences. Sample: blood. The receptors shown here come from a human donor with ulcerative colitis or Crohn's disease, or a healthy co-twin of an affected twin (not recorded which). Both conserved end residues are part of each CDR3.

J gene	V gene	CDR3 protein
TRBJ1-6	TRBV27	CASSLYRVPNSPLHF
TRBJ2-2	TRBV20-1	CSARENRGRSYTGELFF
TRBJ2-7	TRBV5-5	CASSLTGTGIEQYF
TRBJ1-4	TRBV18	CASSPDRTEKLFF
TRBJ2-3	TRBV5-1	CASSFVTTDTQYF
TRBJ1-5	TRBV6-2/TRBV6-3	CAAQPGRDQPQHF
TRBJ1-1	TRBV12-3/TRBV12-4	CASSVRERRAEAFF
TRBJ2-3	TRBV4-3	CASSQDYQGPDTQYF
TRBJ1-6	TRBV14	CASSQETSNSPLHF
TRBJ1-5	TRBV6-2/TRBV6-3	CASSRLGTIQPQHF
TRBJ1-2	TRBV24-1	CATSGGYGYTF
TRBJ2-6	TRBV27	CASRRDRVSPGANVLTF
TRBJ2-2	TRBV10-1	CATTSYTGELFF
TRBJ1-4	TRBV7-9	CASSRGPGEKLFF
TRBJ2-2	TRBV6-2/TRBV6-3	CACRGTARSGELFF
TRBJ2-1	TRBV28	CASKLPSYTFTEQFF
TRBJ2-3	TRBV13	CASSTWTSGGSGTDTQYF
TRBJ2-5	TRBV4-2	CASSQDRASVQETQYF
TRBJ2-7	TRBV20-1	CSAPTHYEQYF
TRBJ2-3	TRBV6-7	CASRKGTADTQYF
TRBJ2-1	TRBV9	CASSVGSGGYNEQFF
TRBJ2-6	TRBV6-5	CASSWSPSGAAGANVLTF
TRBJ1-5	TRBV20-1	CSAQRQGRQPQHF
TRBJ1-6	TRBV14	CASSQLSGSRDSPLHF
TRBJ1-5	TRBV12-3/TRBV12-4	CASSWGQDNQPQHF
TRBJ1-4	TRBV5-1	CASSLAGRPSEKLFF
TRBJ1-2	TRBV5-5	CASSQGTGLAHGYTF
TRBJ1-4	TRBV18	CASSRDSNEKLFF
TRBJ2-2	TRBV7-2	CASSPQANTGELFF
TRBJ2-7	TRBV12-3/TRBV12-4	CASSLTGVAGEQYF
TRBJ2-2	TRBV29-1	CSVDQANTGELFF
TRBJ2-3	TRBV7-9	CASSSPSGGAIDTQYF
TRBJ2-4	TRBV4-3	CASSRGPEAKNIQYF
TRBJ1-3	TRBV5-1	CASSLGNPGNTIYF
TRBJ1-1	TRBV7-8	CASSLAPGLIRTEAFF
TRBJ2-7	TRBV19	CASSIAPGTATYEQYF
TRBJ2-7	TRBV28	CATDKRRGSEQYF
TRBJ2-7	TRBV4-1	CASSQAASSYEQYF
TRBJ1-2	TRBV4-3	CASSQEQGAHGYTF
TRBJ2-5	TRBV7-2	CANGRTGRETQYF
TRBJ2-4	TRBV28	CASSQPGLAGGIIQYF
TRBJ2-2	TRBV9	CASSVDGGSNTGELFF
TRBJ2-5	TRBV15	CATSRVTGMETQYF
TRBJ2-1	TRBV9	CASSPEGRLSSYNEQFF
TRBJ2-7	TRBV3-1	CASSQVVSSYEQYF
TRBJ1-2	TRBV27	CASRDPRGSVYGYTF
TRBJ1-1	TRBV12-3/TRBV12-4	CASSVRQSSEAFF
TRBJ2-7	TRBV28	CASGGTNEQYF
TRBJ1-1	TRBV24-1	CATSDSGTGNTEAFF